The sequence of this T cell receptor (beta chain) was determined in a study of chemoradiotherapy in HPV16-positive cancers. Produced via immunoSEQ multiplex PCR; TCRdb's table is partial and in-frame only. Here the sample spans under 30,000 clones, roughly 94% being singletons. The J segment lost 5 bases and the V segment lost 6 bases, leaving 3 bases of the junction unmatched. Germline V gene lookup returns CDR1 MNHEY and CDR2 SMNVEV (reference sequence). This CDR3 is 12 amino acids long. This TCR derives from a human donor with HPV-associated anogenital cancer. The sample was acquired from a patient who underwent chemoradiotherapy. The V gene is TRBV27, the J gene TRBJ1-1, with 7 bases aligning to TRBD1. Written as DNA, the CDR3 is TGTGCCAGCAGGACAGGGTGGACTGAAGCTTTCTTT. Translated: CASRTGWTEAFF.